This TCR beta chain was identified in a study of spatial heterogeneity in lung cancer (dated by TCRdb to between 2018 and 2021). Turning to the overall study: Beta-chain transcripts were consistently detected in greater numbers than alpha-chain transcripts, which likely reflects a higher abundance of beta-chain transcripts. Both alpha and beta chains were TCR-sequenced in samples taken at surgery, namely 220 tumor regions, fewer than 80 matched nontumor lung samples and 50 to 60 PBMC samples. In the raw uncorrected reads, each unique combination of TCR and UMI appeared more than ten times on average. TCR alpha and beta repertoires were quantitatively compared across multiple tumor regions, matched nontumor lung and blood in non-small cell lung cancer. The study linked features of the TCR repertoire to counts of nonsynonymous mutations, which were determined by whole-exome sequencing of tumor tissue.

Including cysteine and phenylalanine, the CDR3 has 13 amino acids. The entry retains the CDR3 DNA only, 39 bases that are in frame from base 1. After removal of 8 bases from V and 4 bases from J, the junction retains 7 bases not matched to a gene. From a lookup of the germline V gene, CDR1 and CDR2 are MNHEY and SVGAGI. Interpreted using the paper, the time point label stands for: sample taken at primary tumor resection. Whole RNA extracted from tumor and nontumor lung tissue, or from cryopreserved PBMC samples, was used for TCR sequencing without cell sorting. Donors were around 71 patients with early-stage, untreated non-small cell lung cancer from the lung TRACERx cohort. Only patients for whom sufficient RNA was available from at least two tumor regions were selected for TCR sequencing. Results and caveats for the whole study, not just this receptor: Confirming at a functional level the hypothesis that regional TCRs recognize regional mutations was considered to require additional single-cell paired TCR alpha and beta sequencing. Ubiquitous expanded tumor TCRs were found in blood more often at tumor resection than at routine follow-up.

Libraries were made using 5' RACE. Sequencing took place on a NextSeq 500. To allow correction of PCR and sequencing errors, the TCR library protocol tagged every TCR cDNA molecule with a unique molecular identifier. The study's processing was this. TCR identification, UMI-based error correction and CDR3 extraction were all carried out with Decombinator tools. Expanded TCRs were defined as those above a frequency of 2 per 1,000, corresponding to the top 1% of the tumor frequency distribution. Rényi diversity was computed with the R vegan package after subsampling each repertoire 100 times to 5,000 TCRs. CDR3 similarity networks were built from amino acid triplet string-kernel similarity, with CDR3s being connected when pairwise similarity was above 0.82. The raw public reads went through TCRdb reprocessing: fastp at Q25, MiXCR clone calling, in-frame beta chains kept. A single entry per CDR3 protein holds the most common genes and DNA from its merged rows. TCRdb's processing, not the authors', yielded these V and J calls. For this sample the table gives tens of thousands of distinct CDR3 sequences, of which 5.5% to 7% were detected only once. The ten most abundant clones make up approximately 14% of the sample.

With regard to this clonotype: This clone's antigen is unknown. Base qualities are missing; no much larger clone stands one base away.

The rearrangement joined TRBV6-5 to TRBJ2-7; TRBD1 aligns with 8 central bases. This TCR came from a male donor with early-stage non-small cell lung cancer. The sequencing here drew on PBMCs, taken at surgery. CDR3 region: CASRTGRSYEQYF. The nucleotide sequence reads TGTGCCAGCCGGACAGGGCGTTCGTACGAGCAGTACTTC.